These 19 T cell receptor beta chains originate from one sample sequenced in a study of blood T cell repertoires in COVID-19. Only in-frame clones appear in the TCRdb table, and some are missing; sequencing was by immunoSEQ multiplex PCR. The top ten hold around 4.2% of the sample, which has under 350,000 clones, just over 85% seen once. The sequenced material came from PBMCs or T cells enriched from blood (not recorded which). These receptors were obtained from a woman in her thirties or forties with acute COVID-19.

The genes are TRBV3-1 (or the pseudogene TRBV3-2) and TRBJ1-4; D unclear. V was cut by 0 bases and J by 5 bases, with 16 bases left in between. Looked up from germline, CDR1 is LGHDT and CDR2 is YNNKEL (reference sequence). There are 17 residues in the CDR3. The CDR3: CASSQDTWSRLNEKLFF. The CDR3 nucleotides are TGTGCCAGCAGCCAAGATACATGGAGCCGGTTGAATGAAAAACTGTTTTTT.

V gene TRBV27 combines with J gene TRBJ2-7; tentative D call: TRBD2 (6 bases). V dropped 1 base and J dropped 0 bases, with 10 bases sitting between them. There are 15 residues in the CDR3. CDR1 and CDR2 (germline): MNHEY, SMNVEV (reference sequence). The CDR3 protein is CASSLYGGSSYEQYF. The CDR3 DNA sequence: TGTGCCAGCAGTTTATACGGGGGAAGCTCCTACGAGCAGTACTTC.

The chain has TRBV7-9 and TRBJ2-1, with 8 bases identical to TRBD1. Trimming removed 7 bases from V and 10 bases from J; junction bases left unmatched: 15. The CDR3 contains 15 residues. Per the germline V gene, CDR1 is SEHNR and CDR2 is FQNEAQ (reference sequence). CDR3 amino acids: CASIRPGQVSPEQFF. CDR3 nucleotide sequence: TGTGCCAGCATCCGCCCGGGACAGGTCTCTCCCGAGCAGTTCTTC.

V is TRBV7-9 and J is TRBJ1-1; D is uncertain. CDR3 size: 11 residues. Looked up from germline, CDR1 is SEHNR and CDR2 is FQNEAQ (reference sequence). V dropped 2 bases and J dropped 10 bases, with 8 bases sitting between them. The CDR3 sequence is CASSLIPGAFF. CDR3 DNA: TGTGCCAGCAGCTTAATCCCGGGAGCTTTCTTT.

V and J are TRBV7-9 and TRBJ2-7; 8 positions agree with TRBD1. The CDR3 runs 14 residues. Germline trimming cut 5 bases from V and 6 bases from J; bases unmatched to any gene: 9. Looked up from germline, CDR1 is SEHNR and CDR2 is FQNEAQ (reference sequence). CDR3 in amino acids: CASSNDRGRSEQYF. The DNA of the CDR3 is TGTGCCAGCAGCAACGACAGGGGTCGAAGCGAGCAGTACTTC.

The chain employs TRBV6-5 and TRBJ2-7; 10 bases are shared with TRBD2. The CDR3 has 15 amino acids. CDR1 is MNHEY, CDR2 SVGAGI, per germline. V lost 5 bases and J lost 7; bases outside the gene matches: 11. CDR3 in DNA: TGTGCCAGCAGTCCCGGAACTAGCGGGAAAGGTGAGCAGTACTTC. It is translated as CASSPGTSGKGEQYF.

The rearrangement joins TRBV7-2 to TRBJ1-2, with TRBD1 matching 7 bases. The V gene end was trimmed by 6 bases and the J gene end by 3 bases; junction bases not matched to a gene: 10. Germline CDR1 SGHTA, CDR2 FQGNSA. The CDR3 totals 15 residues. The CDR3 bases are TGTGCCAGCAGTCACCGACAGGGCAAAGACTATGGCTACACCTTC. This gives the protein CASSHRQGKDYGYTF.

This chain connects TRBV7-9 to TRBJ2-2, with TRBD1 matching 7 bases. With V trimmed by 4 bases and J by 4 bases, 12 bases remained unmatched. This CDR3 region has 17 residues. Looked up from germline, CDR1 is SEHNR and CDR2 is FQNEAQ (reference sequence). The CDR3 coding sequence is TGTGCCAGCAGCTCAATTGTCCGGACAGGTCGCACCGGGGAGCTGTTTTTT. It is translated as CASSSIVRTGRTGELFF.

A word on this clone: The junction departs from the called germline gene at one end, perhaps through a read error. The genes are TRBV6-5 and TRBJ1-2; 7 positions match TRBD1. This CDR3 comprises 13 residues. Germline CDR1 reads MNHEY; CDR2 reads SVGAGI. CDR3 DNA: TGTGCCAGCAGCCGGTTACAGGGGACAAGCTTCCAGTTC. It codes for CASSRLQGTSFQF.

This clone was seen only a few times. The chain has TRBV11-2 and TRBJ2-5; 10 nucleotides agree with TRBD2. The CDR3 has 16 residues. Looked up from germline, CDR1 is SGHAT and CDR2 is FQNNGV. The ends lost 1 base at V and 2 bases at J; junction bases unmatched: 4. The DNA of the CDR3 is TGTGCCAGCAGCTTAGGTCTAGCGGGAGTACAAGAGACCCAGTACTTC. Translated, it gives CASSLGLAGVQETQYF. The whole variable domain, remainder taken from reference TRBV11-2 and TRBJ2-5, is EAGVAQSPRYKIIEKRQSVAFWCNPISGHATLYWYQQILGQGPKLLIQFQNNGVVDDSQLPKDRFSAERLKGVDSTLKIQPAKLEDSAVYLCASSLGLAGVQETQYFGPGTRLLVL.

The gene calls are TRBV6-2 or TRBV6-3 and TRBJ2-4; 8 bases agree with TRBD2. Per germline, CDR1 MNHEY and CDR2 SVGEGT. The CDR3 consists of 16 residues. V was pared by 6 bases and J by 8 bases, with 15 bases of the junction left unmatched. DNA for the CDR3: TGTGCCAGCAGCTCTTCCTTCCGGGGGGGCTTGGACATTCAGTACTTC. Amino acids: CASSSSFRGGLDIQYF.

V and J are TRBV27 and TRBJ2-7; perhaps TRBD2 as D (5 bases). The CDR3 runs to 15 residues. Germline values: CDR1 MNHEY, CDR2 SMNVEV (reference sequence). Deletions cut 2 bases from V and 4 bases from J, with 15 bases between. CDR3 protein: CASSLKGDRRYEQYF. The CDR3 DNA reads as TGTGCCAGCAGTTTAAAGGGAGACCGAAGATACGAGCAGTACTTC.

This clone came up once. V is TRBV29-1 and J is TRBJ1-5; 8 bases align to TRBD1. J gave up 6 bases and V 4 bases, and 5 bases lay outside the gene matches. The V gene's germline CDR1 is SQVTM and CDR2 ANQGSEA. The CDR3 totals 13 residues. CDR3 residues: CSVADRGGQPQHF. The CDR3 DNA follows: TGCAGCGTTGCTGACAGGGGAGGTCAGCCCCAGCATTTT. The full variable domain, its missing parts supplied by reference TRBV29-1 and TRBJ1-5, is SAVISQKPSRDICQRGTSLTIQCQVDSQVTMMFWYRQQPGQSLTLIATANQGSEATYESGFVIDKFPISRPNLTFSTLTVSNMSPEDSSIYLCSVADRGGQPQHFGDGTRLSIL.

This chain links TRBV7-2 with TRBJ2-2; D unclear. The CDR3 contains 14 residues. V shed 1 base and J shed 6 bases, with 9 bases lying between them. The V gene's germline CDR1 is SGHTA and CDR2 FQGNSA. This chain's CDR3 is CASSLETFPGELFF. CDR3 in DNA: TGTGCCAGCAGCTTAGAAACATTTCCCGGGGAGCTGTTTTTT.

V gene TRBV21-1 combines with J gene TRBJ1-3; no DNA check was done on the table's D call, TRBD1. TRBV21-1 is an annotated pseudogene. CDR3 length equals 16 residues. CDR3 nucleotides: TGTGCCAGCAGCCCCACGGCAGGGCTCTCTGGAAACACCATATATTTT. The encoded protein is CASSPTAGLSGNTIYF.

The rearrangement links TRBV7-8 to TRBJ1-3; TRBD1 matches at 7 bases. The CDR3 is 16 residues long. CDR1 SGHVS and CDR2 FQNEAQ come from the germline V gene. V shed 7 bases, J shed 0 bases, and the junction held 9 bases outside the gene matches. The CDR3 DNA reads as TGTGCCAGCACGGGACAGCCGAAACACTCTGGAAACACCATATATTTT. It translates to CASTGQPKHSGNTIYF.

This sequence joins TRBV19 and TRBJ2-7; D is possibly TRBD1 (6 bases). Germline V gene lookup returns CDR1 LNHDA and CDR2 SQIVND (reference sequence). Trimming cost V 4 bases and J 4 bases, with 20 bases left between them. The CDR3 loop spans 16 amino acids. The DNA for the CDR3 is TGTGCCAGTAGTAGGCTTGGCAAACAGGGACCTTACGAGCAGTACTTC. Its protein is CASSRLGKQGPYEQYF.

V and J are TRBV27 and TRBJ2-1; D may be TRBD2 (5 bases). The CDR3 length is 15 residues. Germline values: CDR1 MNHEY, CDR2 SMNVEV (reference sequence). Trimming pared 4 bases from V and 6 bases from J, leaving 16 bases between. CDR3 loop: CASSSAGNAINEQFF. CDR3 in DNA: TGTGCCAGCAGTTCCGCGGGTAACGCGATCAATGAGCAGTTCTTC.

The chain has TRBV3-1 (or the pseudogene TRBV3-2) and TRBJ1-3; D call uncertain. The germline V gene has CDR1 LGHDT and CDR2 YNNKEL (reference sequence). V lost 4 bases and J 4 bases, leaving 17 bases between the germline ends. The CDR3 is 16 residues long. The DNA for the CDR3 is TGTGCCAGCAGCCTTCCGTCAATACTGTTAGGAAACACCATATATTTT. This translates into CASSLPSILLGNTIYF.